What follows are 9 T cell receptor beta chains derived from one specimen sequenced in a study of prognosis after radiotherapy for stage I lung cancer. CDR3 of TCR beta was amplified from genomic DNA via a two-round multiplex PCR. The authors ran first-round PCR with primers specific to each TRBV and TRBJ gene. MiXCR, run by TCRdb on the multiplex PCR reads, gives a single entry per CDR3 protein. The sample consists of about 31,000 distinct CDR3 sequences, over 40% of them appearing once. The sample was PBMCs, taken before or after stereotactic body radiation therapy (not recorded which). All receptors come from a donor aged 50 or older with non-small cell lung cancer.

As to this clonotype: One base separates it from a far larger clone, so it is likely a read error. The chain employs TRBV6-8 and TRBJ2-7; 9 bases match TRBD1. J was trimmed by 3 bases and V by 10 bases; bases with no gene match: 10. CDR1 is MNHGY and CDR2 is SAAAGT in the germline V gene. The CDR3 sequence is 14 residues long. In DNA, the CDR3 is TGTGCCACTACTCAGGACAGGGGTTACTACGAGCAGTACTTC. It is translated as CATTQDRGYYEQYF.

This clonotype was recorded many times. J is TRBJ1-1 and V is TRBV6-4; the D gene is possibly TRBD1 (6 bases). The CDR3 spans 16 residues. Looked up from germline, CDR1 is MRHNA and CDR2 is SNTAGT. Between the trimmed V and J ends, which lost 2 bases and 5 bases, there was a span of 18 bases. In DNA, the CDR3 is TGTGCCAGCAGTGACGGTCCCGGGGGCCGGGGGACTGAAGCTTTCTTT. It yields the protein CASSDGPGGRGTEAFF.

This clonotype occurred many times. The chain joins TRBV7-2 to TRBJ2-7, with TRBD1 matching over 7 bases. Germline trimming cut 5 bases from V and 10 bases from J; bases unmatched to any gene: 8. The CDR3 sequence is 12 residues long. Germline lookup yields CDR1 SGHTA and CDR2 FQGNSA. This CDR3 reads CASSRDSEYQYF. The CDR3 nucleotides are TGTGCCAGCAGCAGGGACAGCGAATATCAGTACTTC.

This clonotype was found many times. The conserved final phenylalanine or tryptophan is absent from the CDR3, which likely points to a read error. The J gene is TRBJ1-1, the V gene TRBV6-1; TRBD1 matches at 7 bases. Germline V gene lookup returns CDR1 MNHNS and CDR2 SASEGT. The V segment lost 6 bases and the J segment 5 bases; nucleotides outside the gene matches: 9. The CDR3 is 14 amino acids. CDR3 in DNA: TGTGCCAGCAGAAACTCAGGGGGTAGTACTGAAGCTTTCATT. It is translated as CASRNSGGSTEAFI.

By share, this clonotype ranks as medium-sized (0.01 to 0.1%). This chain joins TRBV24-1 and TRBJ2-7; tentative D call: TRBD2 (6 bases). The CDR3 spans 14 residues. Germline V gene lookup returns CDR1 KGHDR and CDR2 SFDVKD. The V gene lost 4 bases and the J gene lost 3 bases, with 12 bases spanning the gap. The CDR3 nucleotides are TGTGCCACCAGTGAGGGAGGTTGGAGCTACGAGCAGTACTTC. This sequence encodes CATSEGGWSYEQYF.

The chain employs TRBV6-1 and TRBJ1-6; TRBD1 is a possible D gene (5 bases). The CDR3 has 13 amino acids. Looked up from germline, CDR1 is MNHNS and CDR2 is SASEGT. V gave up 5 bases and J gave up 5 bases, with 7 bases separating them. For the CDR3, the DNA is TGTGCCAGCAGTCAGGGTGATAATTCACCCCTCCACTTT. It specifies CASSQGDNSPLHF.

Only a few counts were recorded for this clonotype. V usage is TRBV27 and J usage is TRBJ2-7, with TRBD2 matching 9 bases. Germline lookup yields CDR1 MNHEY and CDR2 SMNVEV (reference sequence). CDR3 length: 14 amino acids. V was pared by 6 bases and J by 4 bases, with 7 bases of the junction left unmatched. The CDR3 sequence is CASRGGLAPYEQYF. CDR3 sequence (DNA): TGTGCCAGCAGGGGGGGACTAGCTCCGTACGAGCAGTACTTC.

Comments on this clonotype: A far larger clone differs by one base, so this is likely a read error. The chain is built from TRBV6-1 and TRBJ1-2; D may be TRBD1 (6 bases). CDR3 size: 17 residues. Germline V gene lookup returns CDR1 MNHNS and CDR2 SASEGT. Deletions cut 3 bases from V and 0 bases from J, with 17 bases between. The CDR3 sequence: CASSDSRKGVANYGYTF. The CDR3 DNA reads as TGTGCCAGCAGTGACTCGAGGAAGGGGGTGGCTAACTATGGCTACACCTTC.

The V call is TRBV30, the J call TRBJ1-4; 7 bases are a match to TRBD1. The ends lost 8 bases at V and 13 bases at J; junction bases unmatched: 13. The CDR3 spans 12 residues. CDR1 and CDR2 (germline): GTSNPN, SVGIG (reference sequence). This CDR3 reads CARDNRGGRLFF. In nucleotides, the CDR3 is TGTGCCCGGGACAACAGGGGCGGTAGACTGTTTTTT.